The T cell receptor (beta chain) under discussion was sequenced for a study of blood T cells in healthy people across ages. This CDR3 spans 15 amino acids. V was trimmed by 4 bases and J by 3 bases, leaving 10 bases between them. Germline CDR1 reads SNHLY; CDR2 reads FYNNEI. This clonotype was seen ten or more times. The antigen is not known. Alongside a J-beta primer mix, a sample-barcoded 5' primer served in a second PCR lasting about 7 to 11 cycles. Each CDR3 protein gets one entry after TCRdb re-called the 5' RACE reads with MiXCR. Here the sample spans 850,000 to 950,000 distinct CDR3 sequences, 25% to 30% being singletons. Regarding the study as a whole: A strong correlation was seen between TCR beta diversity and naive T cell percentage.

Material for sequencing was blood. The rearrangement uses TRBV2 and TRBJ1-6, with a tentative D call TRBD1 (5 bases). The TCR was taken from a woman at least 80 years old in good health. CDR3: CASSGRGLYNSPLHF. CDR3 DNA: TGTGCCAGCAGTGGTAGGGGACTCTATAATTCACCCCTCCACTTT.